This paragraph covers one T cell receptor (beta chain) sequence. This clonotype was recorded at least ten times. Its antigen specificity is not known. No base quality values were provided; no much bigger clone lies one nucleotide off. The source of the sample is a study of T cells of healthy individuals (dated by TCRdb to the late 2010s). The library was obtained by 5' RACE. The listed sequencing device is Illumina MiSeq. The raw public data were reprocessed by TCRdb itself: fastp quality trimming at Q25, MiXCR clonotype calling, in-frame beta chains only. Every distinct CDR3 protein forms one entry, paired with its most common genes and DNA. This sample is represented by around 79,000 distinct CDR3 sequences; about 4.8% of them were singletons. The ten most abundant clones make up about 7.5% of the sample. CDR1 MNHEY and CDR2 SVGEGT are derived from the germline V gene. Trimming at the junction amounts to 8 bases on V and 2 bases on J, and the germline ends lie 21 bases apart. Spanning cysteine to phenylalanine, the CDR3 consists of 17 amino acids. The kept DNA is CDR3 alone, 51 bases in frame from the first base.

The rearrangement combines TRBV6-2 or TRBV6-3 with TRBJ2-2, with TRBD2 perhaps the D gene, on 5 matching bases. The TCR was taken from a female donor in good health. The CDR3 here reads CASEITTSERNTGELFF. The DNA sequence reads TGTGCCAGCGAGATAACCACTAGTGAAAGAAACACCGGGGAGCTGTTTTTT.